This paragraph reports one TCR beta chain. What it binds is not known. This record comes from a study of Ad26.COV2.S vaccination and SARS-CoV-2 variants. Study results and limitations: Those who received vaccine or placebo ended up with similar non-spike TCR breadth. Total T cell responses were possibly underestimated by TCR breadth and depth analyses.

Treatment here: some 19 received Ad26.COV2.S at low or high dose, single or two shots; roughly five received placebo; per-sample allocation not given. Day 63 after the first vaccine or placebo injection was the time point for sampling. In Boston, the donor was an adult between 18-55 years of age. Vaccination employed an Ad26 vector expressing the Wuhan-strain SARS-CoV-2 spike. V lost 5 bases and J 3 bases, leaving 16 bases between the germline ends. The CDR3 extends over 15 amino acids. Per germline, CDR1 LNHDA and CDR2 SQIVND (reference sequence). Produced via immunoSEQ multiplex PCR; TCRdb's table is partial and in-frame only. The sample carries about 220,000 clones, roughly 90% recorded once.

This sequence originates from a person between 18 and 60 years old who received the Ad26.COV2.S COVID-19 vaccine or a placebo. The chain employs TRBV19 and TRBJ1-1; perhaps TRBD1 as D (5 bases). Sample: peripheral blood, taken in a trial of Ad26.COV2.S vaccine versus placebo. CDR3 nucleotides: TGTGCCAGTAGTCTTTCACAGGTGGTGGACACTGAAGCTTTCTTT. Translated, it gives CASSLSQVVDTEAFF.